This is a list of T cell receptor beta chains from one sample in a study of CD8+ T cells in alopecia areata. Sequencing was performed with immunoSEQ multiplex PCR; in TCRdb, only in-frame clones are kept and a portion is missing. The table shows over 150,000 clones, with 45% to 70% occurring only once. Sequencing was done on a sample of CD8+ T cells sorted from blood. Source of these receptors: a human donor in good health. Each CDR3 is given with its conserved first and last residue. A D gene is named only where the DNA matches it firmly. Clone size is shown for a subset of rows, as once, few, many or a class of expanded clone.

CDR3 protein: CARGDTGELFF
CDR3 DNA: TGTGCCAGGGGGGACACCGGGGAGCTGTTTTTT
V gene: TRBV7-8
J gene: TRBJ2-2
clone size: .
CDR3 length: 11
D gene: .

CDR3 protein: CASSGTGTLYNEQFF
CDR3 DNA: TGCGCCAGCAGCGGTACCGGGACTTTGTACAATGAGCAGTTCTTC
V gene: TRBV5-1
J gene: TRBJ2-1
clone size: .
CDR3 length: 15
D gene: .

CDR3 protein: CASSDTSGGTKYEQYF
CDR3 DNA: TGCGCCAGCAGTGACACTAGCGGGGGAACCAAGTACGAGCAGTACTTC
V gene: TRBV10-2
J gene: TRBJ2-7
clone size: .
CDR3 length: 16
D gene: TRBD2

CDR3 protein: CAWSERRQETQYF
CDR3 DNA: TGTGCCTGGAGTGAGAGGAGACAAGAGACCCAGTACTTC
V gene: TRBV30
J gene: TRBJ2-5
clone size: .
CDR3 length: 13
D gene: .

CDR3 protein: CASSERIGYDNQPQHF
CDR3 DNA: TGTGCCAGCAGTGAGCGCATCGGCTACGACAATCAGCCCCAGCATTTT
V gene: TRBV6-1
J gene: TRBJ1-5
clone size: .
CDR3 length: 16
D gene: .

CDR3 protein: CASSQAWLAGGTDTQYF
CDR3 DNA: TGCGCCAGCAGCCAAGCGTGGCTAGCGGGGGGCACAGATACGCAGTATTTT
V gene: TRBV4-1
J gene: TRBJ2-3
clone size: .
CDR3 length: 17
D gene: TRBD2

CDR3 protein: CASSLAAGDYEQYF
CDR3 DNA: TGCGCCAGCAGCTTGGCCGCGGGGGACTACGAGCAGTACTTC
V gene: TRBV5-1
J gene: TRBJ2-7
clone size: once
CDR3 length: 14
D gene: TRBD2

CDR3 protein: CSVEGKGQGIHEQYF
CDR3 DNA: TGCAGCGTTGAAGGTAAAGGACAGGGGATCCACGAGCAGTACTTC
V gene: TRBV29-1
J gene: TRBJ2-7
clone size: .
CDR3 length: 15
D gene: TRBD1

CDR3 protein: CASSVGRKTEAFF
CDR3 DNA: TGTGCCAGCAGCGTAGGTAGGAAGACTGAAGCTTTCTTT
V gene: TRBV9
J gene: TRBJ1-1
clone size: once
CDR3 length: 13
D gene: .

CDR3 protein: CASSQGRAGDSYNEQFF
CDR3 DNA: TGTGCCAGCAGCCAAGGGCGAGCGGGGGACTCCTACAATGAGCAGTTCTTC
V gene: TRBV4-2
J gene: TRBJ2-1
clone size: .
CDR3 length: 17
D gene: TRBD2

CDR3 protein: CAWSVRGVTPEGYTF
CDR3 DNA: TGTGCCTGGAGTGTGAGGGGGGTTACACCGGAGGGCTACACCTTC
V gene: TRBV30
J gene: TRBJ1-2
clone size: .
CDR3 length: 15
D gene: .

CDR3 protein: CSVRLLDSYEQYF
CDR3 DNA: TGCAGCGTCCGACTCCTTGACAGCTACGAGCAGTACTTC
V gene: TRBV29-1
J gene: TRBJ2-7
clone size: .
CDR3 length: 13
D gene: .

CDR3 protein: CSVEDRQLLTYGYTF
CDR3 DNA: TGCAGCGTTGAAGATCGACAGCTACTCACATATGGCTACACCTTC
V gene: TRBV29-1
J gene: TRBJ1-2
clone size: .
CDR3 length: 15
D gene: .

CDR3 protein: CASSYALASGELFF
CDR3 DNA: TGTGCCAGCAGTTACGCCCTAGCTTCTGGGGAGCTGTTTTTT
V gene: TRBV6-5
J gene: TRBJ2-2
clone size: .
CDR3 length: 14
D gene: .

CDR3 protein: CASSLQGEKLFF
CDR3 DNA: TGTGCCAGCAGCCTACAGGGTGAAAAACTGTTTTTT
V gene: TRBV9
J gene: TRBJ1-4
clone size: .
CDR3 length: 12
D gene: .

CDR3 protein: CASSPREGTTGAGETQYF
CDR3 DNA: TGTGCCAGCAGCCCTCGGGAAGGTACTACAGGGGCGGGAGAGACCCAGTACTTC
V gene: TRBV4-2
J gene: TRBJ2-5
clone size: few
CDR3 length: 18
D gene: TRBD1

CDR3 protein: CSDLDRGQVPFF
CDR3 DNA: TGCAGCGACCTAGACAGGGGCCAGGTTCCGTTCTTC
V gene: TRBV29-1
J gene: TRBJ2-1
clone size: .
CDR3 length: 12
D gene: TRBD1

CDR3 protein: CASSLAGAYEAFF
CDR3 DNA: TGCGCCAGCAGCTTGGCCGGGGCATACGAAGCTTTCTTT
V gene: TRBV5-1
J gene: TRBJ1-1
clone size: .
CDR3 length: 13
D gene: .

CDR3 protein: CAWSADRDDHEQYF
CDR3 DNA: TGTGCCTGGAGTGCCGACAGGGACGACCACGAGCAGTACTTC
V gene: TRBV30
J gene: TRBJ2-7
clone size: once
CDR3 length: 14
D gene: TRBD1

CDR3 protein: CASSYSLGGTNTEAFF
CDR3 DNA: TGTGCCAGCAGTTACTCGTTAGGAGGGACGAACACTGAAGCTTTCTTT
V gene: TRBV6-5
J gene: TRBJ1-1
clone size: .
CDR3 length: 16
D gene: .

CDR3 protein: CASSQLLASQETQYF
CDR3 DNA: TGCGCCAGCAGCCAACTGCTAGCATCACAAGAGACCCAGTACTTC
V gene: TRBV4-1
J gene: TRBJ2-5
clone size: .
CDR3 length: 15
D gene: .

CDR3 protein: CASSRGTVAEQFF
CDR3 DNA: TGTGCCAGCAGCAGAGGGACAGTTGCGGAGCAGTTCTTC
V gene: TRBV7-9
J gene: TRBJ2-1
clone size: .
CDR3 length: 13
D gene: TRBD1

CDR3 protein: CASSQDANEQFF
CDR3 DNA: TGCGCCAGCAGCCAAGATGCCAATGAGCAGTTCTTC
V gene: TRBV4-1
J gene: TRBJ2-1
clone size: .
CDR3 length: 12
D gene: .

CDR3 protein: CASSRPQGGAFF
CDR3 DNA: TGCGCCAGCAGCCGTCCCCAGGGTGGGGCTTTCTTT
V gene: TRBV4-3
J gene: TRBJ1-1
clone size: few
CDR3 length: 12
D gene: .

CDR3 protein: CASSSEGGSYGYTF
CDR3 DNA: TGCGCCAGCAGCTCCGAGGGGGGTAGCTATGGCTACACCTTC
V gene: TRBV5-1
J gene: TRBJ1-2
clone size: .
CDR3 length: 14
D gene: .

CDR3 protein: CAISESTTYGYTF
CDR3 DNA: TGTGCCATCAGTGAGTCGACAACCTATGGCTACACCTTC
V gene: TRBV10-3
J gene: TRBJ1-2
clone size: few
CDR3 length: 13
D gene: .

CDR3 protein: CASIWAVSNQPQHF
CDR3 DNA: TGTGCCTCCATTTGGGCGGTTAGCAATCAGCCCCAGCATTTT
V gene: TRBV18
J gene: TRBJ1-5
clone size: .
CDR3 length: 14
D gene: .

CDR3 protein: CASSPSGGFNYNEQFF
CDR3 DNA: TGTGCCAGCAGCCCCAGCGGGGGGTTCAACTACAATGAGCAGTTCTTC
V gene: TRBV9
J gene: TRBJ2-1
clone size: .
CDR3 length: 16
D gene: TRBD2

CDR3 protein: CASSTGQPPGGYTF
CDR3 DNA: TGTGCCAGCAGCACGGGACAGCCTCCGGGGGGCTACACCTTC
V gene: TRBV7-9
J gene: TRBJ1-2
clone size: .
CDR3 length: 14
D gene: TRBD1

CDR3 protein: CASEDGVGIQYF
CDR3 DNA: TGCGCCAGTGAGGACGGGGTTGGCATTCAGTACTTC
V gene: TRBV10-1
J gene: TRBJ2-4
clone size: .
CDR3 length: 12
D gene: .

CDR3 protein: CASSPDRGDEQYF
CDR3 DNA: TGTGCCAGCAGCCCGGACAGGGGCGACGAGCAGTACTTC
V gene: TRBV5-4
J gene: TRBJ2-7
clone size: .
CDR3 length: 13
D gene: TRBD1

CDR3 protein: CASSPGQGVLEQYF
CDR3 DNA: TGCGCCAGCAGTCCGGGACAGGGAGTACTCGAGCAGTACTTC
V gene: TRBV10-2
J gene: TRBJ2-7
clone size: few
CDR3 length: 14
D gene: TRBD1

CDR3 protein: CASTSGGGSPLHF
CDR3 DNA: TGTGCCAGCACATCTGGGGGCGGCTCACCCCTCCACTTT
V gene: TRBV13
J gene: TRBJ1-6
clone size: .
CDR3 length: 13
D gene: .

CDR3 protein: CASSLGVSDTQYF
CDR3 DNA: TGTGCCAGCAGCTTGGGCGTTTCGGATACGCAGTATTTT
V gene: TRBV5-6
J gene: TRBJ2-3
clone size: .
CDR3 length: 13
D gene: .

CDR3 protein: CSVESGQGLGGYTF
CDR3 DNA: TGCAGCGTTGAATCGGGACAGGGCCTAGGTGGCTACACCTTC
V gene: TRBV29-1
J gene: TRBJ1-2
clone size: .
CDR3 length: 14
D gene: TRBD1

CDR3 protein: CASTGSNTDTQYF
CDR3 DNA: TGTGCCAGCACCGGGTCAAACACAGATACGCAGTATTTT
V gene: TRBV27
J gene: TRBJ2-3
clone size: .
CDR3 length: 13
D gene: .

CDR3 protein: CASSQSRAYEQYF
CDR3 DNA: TGTGCCAGCAGCCAAAGCAGGGCCTACGAGCAGTACTTC
V gene: TRBV14
J gene: TRBJ2-7
clone size: .
CDR3 length: 13
D gene: .

CDR3 protein: CAIRGDTGELFF
CDR3 DNA: TGTGCCATCAGAGGGGATACCGGGGAGCTGTTTTTT
V gene: TRBV10-3
J gene: TRBJ2-2
clone size: .
CDR3 length: 12
D gene: .

CDR3 protein: CASSRSEGLNTEAFF
CDR3 DNA: TGCGCCAGCAGCCGGTCAGAGGGATTGAACACTGAAGCTTTCTTT
V gene: TRBV5-1
J gene: TRBJ1-1
clone size: .
CDR3 length: 15
D gene: .

CDR3 protein: CASSDRGRTYGYTF
CDR3 DNA: TGTGCCAGCAGTGACAGGGGGCGAACCTATGGCTACACCTTC
V gene: TRBV2
J gene: TRBJ1-2
clone size: .
CDR3 length: 14
D gene: TRBD1

CDR3 protein: CASSPGTRQFF
CDR3 DNA: TGCGCCAGCAGTCCCGGGACAAGGCAGTTCTTC
V gene: TRBV10-2
J gene: TRBJ2-1
clone size: few
CDR3 length: 11
D gene: .

CDR3 protein: CATSRALGSEQYF
CDR3 DNA: TGTGCCACCAGCAGAGCCCTAGGGTCCGAGCAGTACTTC
V gene: TRBV15
J gene: TRBJ2-7
clone size: .
CDR3 length: 13
D gene: .

CDR3 protein: CASSLVGPDTQYF
CDR3 DNA: TGTGCCAGCAGCTTAGTAGGTCCAGATACGCAGTATTTT
V gene: TRBV11-2
J gene: TRBJ2-3
clone size: .
CDR3 length: 13
D gene: .

CDR3 protein: CSVDSGREAYNEQFF
CDR3 DNA: TGCAGCGTTGATTCGGGGAGGGAAGCCTACAATGAGCAGTTCTTC
V gene: TRBV29-1
J gene: TRBJ2-1
clone size: few
CDR3 length: 15
D gene: TRBD2

CDR3 protein: CSAITGIDWGYTF
CDR3 DNA: TGCAGCGCCATAACAGGGATCGATTGGGGCTACACCTTC
V gene: TRBV29-1
J gene: TRBJ1-2
clone size: .
CDR3 length: 13
D gene: .

CDR3 protein: CASRPGSKETQYF
CDR3 DNA: TGTGCCAGCAGGCCAGGGTCTAAAGAGACCCAGTACTTC
V gene: TRBV7-9
J gene: TRBJ2-5
clone size: .
CDR3 length: 13
D gene: .

CDR3 protein: CASSVGWDLGNTEAFF
CDR3 DNA: TGTGCCAGCAGCGTAGGGTGGGACCTAGGCAACACTGAAGCTTTCTTT
V gene: TRBV9
J gene: TRBJ1-1
clone size: .
CDR3 length: 16
D gene: .

CDR3 protein: CASTGLNTGELFF
CDR3 DNA: TGTGCCAGCACGGGGCTGAACACCGGGGAGCTGTTTTTT
V gene: TRBV2
J gene: TRBJ2-2
clone size: .
CDR3 length: 13
D gene: .

CDR3 protein: CASSSTGGGETQYF
CDR3 DNA: TGTGCCAGCAGCTCTACGGGGGGCGGGGAGACCCAGTACTTC
V gene: TRBV11-2
J gene: TRBJ2-5
clone size: once
CDR3 length: 14
D gene: .

CDR3 protein: CASSFWTSSYEQYF
CDR3 DNA: TGCGCCAGCAGCTTTTGGACATCCTCCTACGAGCAGTACTTC
V gene: TRBV5-1
J gene: TRBJ2-7
clone size: .
CDR3 length: 14
D gene: .

CDR3 protein: CSVWGSGNTIYF
CDR3 DNA: TGCAGCGTCTGGGGGTCTGGAAACACCATATATTTT
V gene: TRBV29-1
J gene: TRBJ1-3
clone size: .
CDR3 length: 12
D gene: .

CDR3 protein: CASSLDLASGAGAQYF
CDR3 DNA: TGTGCCAGCAGCTTAGATCTCGCTAGCGGAGCGGGGGCCCAGTACTTC
V gene: TRBV11-2
J gene: TRBJ2-5
clone size: .
CDR3 length: 16
D gene: TRBD2

CDR3 protein: CASSVADRGDYGYTF
CDR3 DNA: TGTGCCAGCAGCGTAGCGGACAGGGGGGACTATGGCTACACCTTC
V gene: TRBV9
J gene: TRBJ1-2
clone size: .
CDR3 length: 15
D gene: TRBD1

CDR3 protein: CASSRRLGPTDTQYF
CDR3 DNA: TGTGCCAGCAGTCGGAGGCTAGGCCCTACAGATACGCAGTATTTT
V gene: TRBV27
J gene: TRBJ2-3
clone size: .
CDR3 length: 15
D gene: .

CDR3 protein: CASSVAGIKSLEGGQQHF
CDR3 DNA: TGTGCCAGCAGCGTAGCAGGGATCAAGAGTCTAGAGGGGGGACAGCAGCATTTT
V gene: TRBV9
J gene: TRBJ1-5
clone size: .
CDR3 length: 18
D gene: TRBD1